What follows is one T cell receptor (beta chain) and its context. Its antigen is as yet unknown. The PCR ran on 60 Vbeta and 13 Jbeta primers. Here immunoSEQ multiplex PCR was the method, and the copy in TCRdb shows in-frame clones only, minus some. The sample consists of fewer than 250,000 clones, nearly 80% of them appearing once. The data originate from a study of cytomegalovirus exposure and HLA in healthy donors. General study results and limits: A later analysis revealed that TCR association rates differed between HLA loci, peaking at DRB1 and bottoming out at HLA-C. Later work showed greater clonal expansion in HLA-associated TCR beta chains than in equally common others.

CDR1 and CDR2 from the germline V gene are SGHVS and FQNEAQ. The CDR3 covers 17 residues. With V trimmed by 3 bases and J by 1 base, 12 bases remained unmatched. Sequences were obtained from PBMCs. The chain is built from TRBV7-8 and TRBJ2-7, with 7 bases identical to TRBD1. This TCR came from a male donor in good health and CMV-seronegative. The CDR3 loop reads CASSFASDRAFSYEQYF. The CDR3, as DNA: TGTGCCAGCAGCTTCGCCTCTGACAGGGCGTTTTCCTACGAGCAGTACTTC.